The 7 T cell receptor beta chains reported below all come from one sample, sequenced in a study of T-cell memory formation after mild COVID-19. TCRdb analysed the 5' RACE reads with MiXCR anew, one entry per CDR3 protein. The sample has tens of thousands of distinct CDR3 sequences, 7.5% to 8% seen once. Sequencing was carried out using PBMCs or a T cell subset sorted from them (not recorded which). The receptor set was obtained from a man younger than 35 who had mild COVID-19 (a few samples of this study predate the infection). Cell type and time point are not known.

The gene calls are TRBV28 and TRBJ1-6; D unclear. The CDR3 is made up of 12 amino acids. Germline V gene sequence: CDR1 MDHEN, CDR2 SYDVKM. The V end was cut by 2 bases, the J end by 14 bases, with 10 bases between. In DNA, the CDR3 is TGTGCCAGCAGTTTAACCCTCTCTACCCTCCACTTT. Its translation is CASSLTLSTLHF.

This clonotype was detected many times. The rearrangement uses TRBV20-1 and TRBJ2-7; perhaps TRBD1 as D (5 bases). This CDR3 contains 15 residues. In germline, CDR1 is DFQATT, CDR2 SNEGSKA (reference sequence). V shed 5 bases and J shed 6 bases, with 23 bases lying between them. The CDR3: CSAPHVGAVAGEQYF. The CDR3 DNA sequence: TGCAGTGCTCCCCATGTTGGGGCGGTGGCAGGCGAGCAGTACTTC.

In this sample, this clonotype turned up many times. The rearrangement links TRBV12-3 or TRBV12-4 to TRBJ2-3; TRBD2 agrees at 10 bases. Losses at the gene ends were 3 bases for V and 3 bases for J; bases not matched to a gene: 6. The CDR3 sequence is 16 residues long. The CDR3 coding sequence is TGTGCCAGCAGTTTCAAGAGCGGGGGGGATACAGATACGCAGTATTTT. Protein: CASSFKSGGDTDTQYF.

The chain joins TRBV2 to TRBJ2-7; no firm D call. The ends were cut back, 1 base at V and 0 bases at J, with 10 bases in the middle. The germline gives CDR1 SNHLY, CDR2 FYNNEI. The CDR3 is made up of 15 amino acids. CDR3 bases: TGTGCCAGCAGTGAAGAGCTTACCCTCTCCTACGAGCAGTACTTC. Its translation: CASSEELTLSYEQYF. Full variable domain (missing parts from reference TRBV2 and TRBJ2-7): EPEVTQTPSHQVTQMGQEVILRCVPISNHLYFYWYRQILGQKVEFLVSFYNNEISEKSEIFDDQFSVERPDGSNFTLKIRSTKLEDSAMYFCASSEELTLSYEQYFGPGTRLTVT.

This clonotype was recorded many times. The rearrangement joins TRBV5-1 to TRBJ2-3; no firm D call. Trimming removed 1 base from V and 5 bases from J, with 8 bases in between. The CDR3 is 13 amino acids. Germline V gene lookup returns CDR1 SGHRS and CDR2 YFSETQ. The CDR3 bases are TGCGCCAGCAGCTTGCCAGGCAAAGATACGCAGTATTTT. Translated: CASSLPGKDTQYF.

As concerns this clonotype: A much larger clone lies one base from this, so it may be a read error. V gene TRBV24-1 combines with J gene TRBJ2-3, with 12 bases aligning to TRBD2. Germline V CDR1 and CDR2: KGHDR, SFDVKD. This CDR3 comprises 16 residues. CDR3 loop: CATSRRGLAGRTDTQF. Written as DNA, the CDR3 is TGTGCCACCAGTCGAAGAGGACTAGCGGGGAGAACAGATACGCAGTTT.

This clonotype was found many times. The V gene is TRBV6-5, the J gene TRBJ2-1; TRBD2 matches 11 bases. Trimming cost V 6 bases and J 6 bases; bases outside gene matches: 4. CDR1 is MNHEY, CDR2 SVGAGI, per germline. CDR3 length equals 14 residues. The CDR3 DNA reads as TGTGCCAGCAGACTGGGACTAGCGGCCAATGAGCAGTTCTTC. Its translation: CASRLGLAANEQFF.